The TCR beta chain under discussion was sequenced for a study of T cell responses to AZD1222 COVID-19 vaccine. Using immunoSEQ multiplex PCR, the repertoire was profiled, and TCRdb retains in-frame clones only, with some absent. Among about 110,000 clones listed, about 81% were seen once. CDR1 is MNHNY and CDR2 is SVGAGI in the germline V gene (reference sequence). The V gene end was trimmed by 4 bases and the J gene end by 5 bases; junction bases not matched to a gene: 0. This CDR3 spans 12 amino acids. This TCR was sampled from an adult in good health. Here the sequenced sample was peripheral blood, taken on day 0 of AZD1222 vaccination. This chain joins TRBV6-6 and TRBJ2-7; 9 bases align to TRBD1. The CDR3: CASSWTGDEQYF. The CDR3, as DNA: TGTGCCAGCAGTTGGACAGGGGACGAGCAGTACTTC.